The 27 T cell receptor beta chains presented below share a single source sample, sequenced in a study of CD8 T cells in Susac syndrome. Random hexamers served to reverse transcribe roughly 0.45 to 1 ug RNA. MiXCR, applied by TCRdb to the immunoSEQ multiplex PCR reads, yields one record per CDR3 protein. This repertoire shows 150,000 to 200,000 distinct CDR3 sequences, around 93% found once; its top ten account for more than 0.11%. Source material: CD4+ T cells from PBMCs. These receptors originate from a human donor in good health.

The chain recombines TRBV20-1 with TRBJ1-6; D gene ambiguous. V lost 3 bases to trimming and J lost 13 bases, with 16 bases between them. Germline lookup yields CDR1 DFQATT and CDR2 SNEGSKA (reference sequence). There are 13 residues in the CDR3. CDR3 amino acids: CSARDGLGSPLHF. The DNA for the CDR3 is TGCAGTGCTAGGGACGGCCTTGGCTCCCCCCTCCACTTT.

This CDR3 reads CASSWDLDSPLHF. The CDR3 bases are TGCGCCAGCAGCTGGGATTTGGATTCACCCCTCCACTTT. This rearrangement joins TRBV5-1 to TRBJ1-6, with no clear D. The CDR3 extends over 13 amino acids. Germline V gene sequence: CDR1 SGHRS, CDR2 YFSETQ. Trimming cost V 3 bases and J 8 bases, with 9 bases left between them. Full variable domain (remainder filled in from reference TRBV5-1 and TRBJ1-6): KAGVTQTPRYLIKTRGQQVTLSCSPISGHRSVSWYQQTPGQGLQFLFEYFSETQRNKGNFPGRFSGRQFSNSRSEMNVSTLELGDSALYLCASSWDLDSPLHFGNGTRLTVT.

The genes are TRBV9 and TRBJ2-5; D remains ambiguous. Trimming cost V 3 bases and J 2 bases, with 8 bases left between them. The length of the CDR3 is 13 residues. Germline V gene sequence: CDR1 SGDLS, CDR2 YYNGEE. The CDR3: CASSADPQETQYF. DNA of the CDR3: TGTGCCAGCAGCGCCGATCCTCAAGAGACCCAGTACTTC.

The chain has TRBV24-1 and TRBJ2-7; 9 positions agree with TRBD1. The J segment lost 12 bases and the V segment lost 7 bases, leaving 6 bases of the junction unmatched. Germline V gives CDR1 KGHDR, CDR2 SFDVKD. The CDR3 runs to 11 residues. CDR3 residues: CATSRDRVWYF. CDR3 in DNA: TGTGCCACCAGCCGGGACAGGGTTTGGTACTTC.

V usage is TRBV19 and J usage is TRBJ2-1; possible D gene TRBD2, 6 bases. The V end lost 6 bases, the J end lost 5 bases, and 14 bases lay between the germline ends. Per germline, CDR1 LNHDA and CDR2 SQIVND (reference sequence). The CDR3 spans 14 residues. CDR3 nucleotide sequence: TGTGCCAGTAGCAGGCGGGGCAAAAACAATGAGCAGTTCTTC. As protein: CASSRRGKNNEQFF.

This CDR3 reads CASSSWGGDNTIYF. The DNA for the CDR3 is TGTGCCAGCAGCTCTTGGGGAGGGGATAACACCATATATTTT. The chain is built from TRBV7-3 and TRBJ1-3; possibly TRBD1 for D (5 bases). The CDR3 has 14 amino acids. The V and J ends lost 4 bases and 7 bases respectively, with 14 bases between them. Germline CDR1 and CDR2: SGHTA and FQGTGA.

This clonotype was seen once. The chain is built from TRBV12-3 or TRBV12-4 and TRBJ1-6; the match to TRBD1 covers 7 bases. V dropped 6 bases and J dropped 7; count of bases not matched to a gene: 3. The length of the CDR3 is 13 residues. CDR3 sequence (DNA): TGTGCCAGCAGAACAGGGGTCAATTCACCCCTCCACTTT. It is translated as CASRTGVNSPLHF.

The chain couples TRBV5-1 to TRBJ2-5; the match to TRBD1 covers 11 bases. Germline-derived CDR1 and CDR2 are SGHRS and YFSETQ. The CDR3 spans 15 residues. Trimming removed 4 bases from V and 4 bases from J; junction bases left unmatched: 6. In nucleotides, the CDR3 is TGCGCCAGCAGCACGGGACAGGGGGTAGGAGAGACCCAGTACTTC. Encoded protein: CASSTGQGVGETQYF.

This chain connects TRBV11-1 to TRBJ2-3; weak D call: TRBD2 (5 bases). Deletions cut 5 bases from V and 4 bases from J, with 13 bases between. Germline V gene lookup returns CDR1 SGHAT and CDR2 FQDESV (reference sequence). The CDR3 length is 14 residues. The chain's CDR3 is CASSPRLASDTQYF. The CDR3 region has the DNA TGTGCCAGCAGCCCGCGGCTAGCCTCAGATACGCAGTATTTT. The variable domain in full, completed from reference TRBV11-1 and TRBJ2-3, reads EAEVAQSPRYKITEKSQAVAFWCDPISGHATLYWYRQILGQGPELLVQFQDESVVDDSQLPKDRFSAERLKGVDSTLKIQPAELGDSAMYLCASSPRLASDTQYFGPGTRLTVL.

The V gene is TRBV6-6, the J gene TRBJ2-7; 8 bases fit TRBD1. Germline loops: CDR1 MNHNY, CDR2 SVGAGI (reference sequence). Germline trimming cut 10 bases from V and 3 bases from J; bases unmatched to any gene: 8. This CDR3 is 13 amino acids long. CDR3 bases: TGTGCCATCTCGACAGGGGCAGACTACGAGCAGTACTTC. Translated: CAISTGADYEQYF.

The rearrangement joins TRBV7-9 to TRBJ2-7; no clear D. Germline lookup yields CDR1 SEHNR and CDR2 FQNEAQ (reference sequence). V was clipped by 6 bases and J by 3 bases, with 15 bases between them. The CDR3 has 14 amino acids. As DNA, the CDR3 is TGTGCCAGCAGACGAGGTGGGCAGTACTACGAGCAGTACTTC. Translating gives CASRRGGQYYEQYF. Full variable domain (remainder filled in from reference TRBV7-9 and TRBJ2-7): DTGVSQNPRHKITKRGQNVTFRCDPISEHNRLYWYRQTLGQGPEFLTYFQNEAQLEKSRLLSDRFSAERPKGSFSTLEIQRTEQGDSAMYLCASRRGGQYYEQYFGPGTRLTVT.

The chain employs TRBV12-3 or TRBV12-4 and TRBJ2-2; D might be TRBD2 (6 bases). Trimming shortened V by 6 bases and J by 3 bases, and 11 bases separated the two germline ends. The CDR3 is made up of 14 amino acids. The CDR3 sequence is CASSPGTYTGELFF. Written as DNA, the CDR3 is TGTGCCAGCAGCCCTGGGACTTACACCGGGGAGCTGTTTTTT.

The CDR3 loop is CASSLVGGSMYNEQFF. In DNA form, the CDR3 reads TGTGCCAGCAGCTTAGTCGGCGGATCCATGTACAATGAGCAGTTCTTC. V is TRBV7-2 and J is TRBJ2-1, with no clear D. Deletions cut 1 base from V and 4 bases from J, with 14 bases between. The CDR3 has 16 amino acids. The germline V gene encodes CDR1 SGHTA and CDR2 FQGNSA. Full variable domain (rest looked up from reference TRBV7-2 and TRBJ2-1): GAGVSQSPSNKVTEKGKDVELRCDPISGHTALYWYRQSLGQGLEFLIYFQGNSAPDKSGLPSDRFSAERTGGSVSTLTIQRTQQEDSAVYLCASSLVGGSMYNEQFFGPGTRLTVL.

The V call is TRBV20-1, the J call TRBJ1-2; D may be TRBD1 (5 bases). CDR3 length: 13 amino acids. The germline V gene has CDR1 DFQATT and CDR2 SNEGSKA (reference sequence). Trimming stripped 0 bases from V and 4 bases from J, with 9 bases between. The CDR3 reads CSARERGIYGYTF. The CDR3 nucleotides read TGCAGTGCTAGAGAGAGGGGAATCTATGGCTACACCTTC.

CDR3 in DNA: TGTGCCAGCATGGTAGGGACAGGGACCTACGAGCAGTACTTC. Translating it yields CASMVGTGTYEQYF. The rearrangement joins TRBV2 to TRBJ2-7, with TRBD1 identical over 9 bases. V dropped 7 bases and J dropped 2; count of bases not matched to a gene: 6. The CDR3 has 14 amino acids. Germline lookup yields CDR1 SNHLY and CDR2 FYNNEI.

The J gene is TRBJ1-6, the V gene TRBV15; D is unresolved. This CDR3 comprises 12 residues. Germline CDR1 LNHNV, CDR2 YYDKDF (reference sequence). V was shortened by 4 bases and J by 5 bases, with 3 bases between the two germline ends. The CDR3: CATSTNNSPLHF. The CDR3 DNA reads TGTGCCACCAGCACAAATAATTCACCCCTCCACTTT.

This clonotype was seen a handful of times. J is TRBJ1-6 and V is TRBV6-5, with TRBD1 matching 10 bases. The CDR3 has 13 amino acids. V shed 6 bases, J shed 8 bases, and the junction held 1 base outside the gene matches. Germline lookup yields CDR1 MNHEY and CDR2 SVGAGI. The CDR3 reads CASRGQGHSPLHF. The CDR3 coding sequence is TGTGCCAGCAGGGGACAGGGGCATTCACCCCTCCACTTT.

V and J are TRBV20-1 and TRBJ1-5; 7 bases line up with TRBD1. Per the germline V gene, CDR1 is DFQATT and CDR2 is SNEGSKA (reference sequence). J lost 7 bases, V lost 4 bases, and 7 bases had no gene match. CDR3 length equals 13 residues. The CDR3 coding sequence is TGCAGTGCTAACCGACAGGGAGAACAGCCCCAGCATTTT. Its protein product is CSANRQGEQPQHF.

The gene calls are TRBV9 and TRBJ1-1; D gene ambiguous. There are 14 residues in the CDR3. The V and J ends lost 4 bases and 1 base respectively, with 11 bases between them. Germline assignment: CDR1 SGDLS and CDR2 YYNGEE. The CDR3 DNA follows: TGTGCCAGCAGCCCAGATGGGGAGAACACTGAAGCTTTCTTT. This encodes CASSPDGENTEAFF.

This chain links TRBV12-5 with TRBJ1-4, with 9 bases matching TRBD1. The CDR3 runs to 15 residues. Germline CDR1 reads LGHNT; CDR2 reads FRNRAP. V trimming: 6 bases; J trimming: 7 bases; junction bases outside the gene matches: 9. This CDR3 is CASGQTQGAAEKLFF. Here the CDR3 DNA reads TGTGCTAGTGGGCAGACACAGGGGGCGGCTGAAAAACTGTTTTTT.

The chain couples TRBV20-1 to TRBJ2-2, with unresolved D. Germline values: CDR1 DFQATT, CDR2 SNEGSKA (reference sequence). This CDR3 is built from 12 residues. V was trimmed by 6 bases and J by 6 bases, leaving 11 bases between them. CDR3 coding DNA: TGCAGTGCCCCCCGAGAGGCCGGGGAGCTGTTTTTT. Its translation: CSAPREAGELFF.

The J gene is TRBJ1-1, the V gene TRBV3-1; TRBD1 might be the D (5 bases). The germline V gene encodes CDR1 LGHDT and CDR2 YNNKEL (reference sequence). This CDR3 spans 13 amino acids. Trimming removed 0 bases at V and 4 bases at J, with 6 bases between. CDR3 amino acids: CASSQEGATEAFF. The CDR3 bases are TGTGCCAGCAGCCAAGAAGGGGCCACTGAAGCTTTCTTT.

This clonotype was observed once. CDR3 region: CASSPGGGINYGYTF. In DNA form, the CDR3 reads TGCGCCAGCAGCCCTGGAGGGGGCATAAACTATGGCTACACCTTC. The V call is TRBV5-1, the J call TRBJ1-2; TRBD1 matches at 7 bases. The trim removed 4 bases at V and 2 bases at J, leaving 8 bases unmatched. The CDR3 runs 15 residues. Germline V gene sequence: CDR1 SGHRS, CDR2 YFSETQ.

The gene calls are TRBV9 and TRBJ2-5; D is uncertain. The CDR3 spans 12 residues. V shed 0 bases and J shed 4 bases, with 4 bases lying between them. From germline, CDR1 is SGDLS and CDR2 YYNGEE. CDR3 amino acids: CASSVDLETQYF. The CDR3 DNA is TGTGCCAGCAGCGTAGACCTAGAGACCCAGTACTTC.

This chain connects TRBV7-7 to TRBJ2-2, with D perhaps matching TRBD2 (6 bases). V was clipped by 5 bases and J by 3 bases, with 19 bases between them. Germline assignment: CDR1 SSHAT and CDR2 FNYEAQ (reference sequence). The CDR3 loop spans 17 amino acids. CDR3 amino acids: CASSGILGGTHTGELFF. Here the CDR3 DNA reads TGTGCCAGCAGCGGAATCCTTGGCGGGACGCACACCGGGGAGCTGTTTTTT.

The V and J genes are TRBV20-1 and TRBJ1-2; D gene uncertain. This CDR3 spans 13 amino acids. CDR1 DFQATT and CDR2 SNEGSKA come from the germline V gene (reference sequence). With 0 bases removed from V and 4 bases from J, the gap between germline ends came to 9 bases. CDR3 loop: CSAREEGGYGYTF. The CDR3 DNA reads TGCAGTGCTAGAGAGGAGGGCGGCTATGGCTACACCTTC.

The V and J genes are TRBV3-1 and TRBJ1-1; 7 bases line up with TRBD1. V dropped 3 bases and J dropped 11; count of bases not matched to a gene: 12. Per the germline V gene, CDR1 is LGHDT and CDR2 is YNNKEL (reference sequence). The CDR3 has 14 amino acids. The DNA for the CDR3 is TGTGCCAGCAGCCATGGGGGAGGGGGCGCATTGGCTTTCTTT. Translated, it gives CASSHGGGGALAFF.